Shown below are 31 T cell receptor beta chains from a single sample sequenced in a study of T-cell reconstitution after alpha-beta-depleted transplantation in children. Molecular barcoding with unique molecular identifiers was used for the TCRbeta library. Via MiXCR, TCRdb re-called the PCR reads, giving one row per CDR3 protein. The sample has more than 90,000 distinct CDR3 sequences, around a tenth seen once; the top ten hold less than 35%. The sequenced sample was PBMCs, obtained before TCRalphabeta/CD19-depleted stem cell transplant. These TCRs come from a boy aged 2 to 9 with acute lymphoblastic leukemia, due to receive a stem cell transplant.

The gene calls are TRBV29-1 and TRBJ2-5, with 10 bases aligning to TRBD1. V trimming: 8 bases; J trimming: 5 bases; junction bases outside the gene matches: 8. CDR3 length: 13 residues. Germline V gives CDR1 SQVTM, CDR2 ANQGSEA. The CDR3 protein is CSSGTGAFETQYF. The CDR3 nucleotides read TGCAGCTCCGGGACAGGGGCGTTTGAGACCCAGTACTTC.

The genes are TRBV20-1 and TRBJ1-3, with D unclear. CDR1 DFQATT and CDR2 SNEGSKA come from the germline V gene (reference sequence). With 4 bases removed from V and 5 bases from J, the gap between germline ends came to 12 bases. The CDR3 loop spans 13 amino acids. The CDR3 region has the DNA TGCAGTGCTAAGAGTAGGCATCGAAACACCATATATTTT. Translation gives CSAKSRHRNTIYF.

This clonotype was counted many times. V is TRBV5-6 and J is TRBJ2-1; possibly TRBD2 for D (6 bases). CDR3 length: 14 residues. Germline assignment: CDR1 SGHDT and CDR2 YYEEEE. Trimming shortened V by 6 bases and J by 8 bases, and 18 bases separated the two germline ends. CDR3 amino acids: CASKSPGGMDEQFF. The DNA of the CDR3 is TGTGCCAGCAAGTCCCCCGGCGGGATGGATGAGCAGTTCTTC.

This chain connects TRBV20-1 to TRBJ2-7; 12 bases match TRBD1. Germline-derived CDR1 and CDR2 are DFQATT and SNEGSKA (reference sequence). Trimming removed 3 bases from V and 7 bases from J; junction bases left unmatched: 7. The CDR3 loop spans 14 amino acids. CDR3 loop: CSASRDRGQWEQYF. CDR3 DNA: TGCAGTGCTAGCCGGGACAGGGGGCAATGGGAGCAGTACTTC.

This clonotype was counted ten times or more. The CDR3 coding sequence is TGTGCCAGCAGCTCGGGACTAGCGGGAGGGCCGGGCAATGAGCAGTTCTTC. Its protein product is CASSSGLAGGPGNEQFF. The rearrangement joins TRBV7-6 to TRBJ2-1, with 16 bases fitting TRBD2. Unmatched junction bases numbered 6, after V lost 4 bases and J lost 6 bases. The length of the CDR3 is 17 residues. The germline V gene encodes CDR1 SGHVS and CDR2 FNYEAQ.

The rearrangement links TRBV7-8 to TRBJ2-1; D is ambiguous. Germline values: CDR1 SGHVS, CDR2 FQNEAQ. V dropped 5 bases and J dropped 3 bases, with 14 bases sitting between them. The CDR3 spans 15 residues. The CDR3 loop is CASSPTWTSYNEQFF. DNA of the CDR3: TGTGCCAGCAGCCCTACATGGACCAGCTACAATGAGCAGTTCTTC.

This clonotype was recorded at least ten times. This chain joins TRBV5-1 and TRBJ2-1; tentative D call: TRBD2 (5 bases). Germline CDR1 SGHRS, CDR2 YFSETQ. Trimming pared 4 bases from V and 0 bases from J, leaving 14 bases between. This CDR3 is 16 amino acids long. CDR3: CASSPRTPSSYNEQFF. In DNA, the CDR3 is TGCGCCAGCAGCCCACGGACTCCAAGCTCCTACAATGAGCAGTTCTTC.

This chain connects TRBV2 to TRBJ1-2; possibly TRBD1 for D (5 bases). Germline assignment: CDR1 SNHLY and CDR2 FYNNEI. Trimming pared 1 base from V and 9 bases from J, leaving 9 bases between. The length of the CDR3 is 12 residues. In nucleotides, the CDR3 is TGTGCCAGCAGTGAAGGGGGCGGGAGCTACACCTTC. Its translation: CASSEGGGSYTF.

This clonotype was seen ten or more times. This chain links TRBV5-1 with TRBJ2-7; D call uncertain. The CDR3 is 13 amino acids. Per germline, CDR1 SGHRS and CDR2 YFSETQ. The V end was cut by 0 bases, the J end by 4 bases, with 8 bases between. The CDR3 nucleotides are TGCGCCAGCAGCTTGGTTAGGGCTTACGAGCAGTACTTC. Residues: CASSLVRAYEQYF.

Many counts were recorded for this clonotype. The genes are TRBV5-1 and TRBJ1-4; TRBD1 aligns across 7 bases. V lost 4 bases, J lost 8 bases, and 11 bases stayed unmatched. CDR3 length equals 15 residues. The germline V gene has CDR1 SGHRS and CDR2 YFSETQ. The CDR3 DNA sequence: TGCGCCAGCAGCCCCCAGGGGGGGGCAGGCGAAAAACTGTTTTTT. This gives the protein CASSPQGGAGEKLFF.

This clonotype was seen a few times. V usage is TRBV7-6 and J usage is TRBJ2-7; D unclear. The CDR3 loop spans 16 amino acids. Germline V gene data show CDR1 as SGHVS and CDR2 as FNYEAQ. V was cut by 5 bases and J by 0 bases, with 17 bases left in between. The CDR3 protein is CASSRSHFQSSYEQYF. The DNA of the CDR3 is TGTGCCAGCAGCCGCAGTCATTTCCAGAGCTCCTACGAGCAGTACTTC.

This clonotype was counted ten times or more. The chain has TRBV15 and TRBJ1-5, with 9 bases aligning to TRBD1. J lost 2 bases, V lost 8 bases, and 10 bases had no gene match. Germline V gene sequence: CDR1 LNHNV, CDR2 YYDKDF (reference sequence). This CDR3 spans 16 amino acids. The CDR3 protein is CATSPGTGRGNQPQHF. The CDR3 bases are TGTGCCACCTCACCAGGGACAGGGAGGGGCAATCAGCCCCAGCATTTT.

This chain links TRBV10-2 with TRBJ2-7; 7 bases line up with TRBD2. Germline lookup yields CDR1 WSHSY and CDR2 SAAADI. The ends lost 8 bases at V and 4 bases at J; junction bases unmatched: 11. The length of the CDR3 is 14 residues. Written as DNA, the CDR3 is TGCGCCAGCGGGCTGAGCGGGGTACCTTACGAGCAGTACTTC. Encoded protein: CASGLSGVPYEQYF.

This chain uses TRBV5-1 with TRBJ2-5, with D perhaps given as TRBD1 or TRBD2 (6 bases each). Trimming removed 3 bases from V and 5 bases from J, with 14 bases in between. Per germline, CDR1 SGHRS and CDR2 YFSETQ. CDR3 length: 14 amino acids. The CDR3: CASSWDTGEETQYF. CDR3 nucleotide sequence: TGCGCCAGCAGCTGGGACACGGGAGAGGAGACCCAGTACTTC.

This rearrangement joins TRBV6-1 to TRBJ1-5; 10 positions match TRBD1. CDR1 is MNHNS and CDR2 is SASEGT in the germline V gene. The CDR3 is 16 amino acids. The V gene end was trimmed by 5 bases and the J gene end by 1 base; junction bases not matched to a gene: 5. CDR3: CASSPSDRGSNQPQHF. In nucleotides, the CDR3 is TGTGCCAGCAGTCCTTCGGACAGGGGGAGCAATCAGCCCCAGCATTTT.

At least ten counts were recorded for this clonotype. In nucleotides, the CDR3 is TGTGCCAGCAGCTTGAGGGCGGCGGTATTGAGCACAGATACGCAGTATTTT. It encodes CASSLRAAVLSTDTQYF. The chain couples TRBV7-8 to TRBJ2-3; D might be TRBD2 (5 bases). The CDR3 extends over 17 amino acids. Trimming took off 3 bases at V and 0 bases at J, with 16 bases between the two ends. Per germline, CDR1 SGHVS and CDR2 FQNEAQ.

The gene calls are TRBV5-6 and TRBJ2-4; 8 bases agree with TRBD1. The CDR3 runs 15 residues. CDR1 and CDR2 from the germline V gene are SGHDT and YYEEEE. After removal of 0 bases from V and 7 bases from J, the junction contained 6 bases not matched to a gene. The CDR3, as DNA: TGTGCCAGCAGCTTGGGGACAGGGAAGGAGAACATTCAGTACTTC. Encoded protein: CASSLGTGKENIQYF.

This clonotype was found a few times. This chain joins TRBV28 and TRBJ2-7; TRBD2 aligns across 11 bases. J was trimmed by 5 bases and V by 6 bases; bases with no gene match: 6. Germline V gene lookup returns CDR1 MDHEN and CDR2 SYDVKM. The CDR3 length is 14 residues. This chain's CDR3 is CASRGSGRAHEQYF. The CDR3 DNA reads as TGTGCCAGCAGAGGTAGCGGGAGGGCCCACGAGCAGTACTTC.

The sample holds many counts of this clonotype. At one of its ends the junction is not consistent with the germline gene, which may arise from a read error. The CDR3 region has the DNA TGCAGTGCTTTACATAGCGGGAGCTCCAACGAGCAGTACTTC. Translated, it gives CSALHSGSSNEQYF. The gene calls are TRBV20-1 and TRBJ2-7; TRBD2 matches at 9 bases. The germline CDR1 and CDR2 sequences are DFQATT and SNEGSKA (reference sequence). The CDR3 runs to 14 residues.

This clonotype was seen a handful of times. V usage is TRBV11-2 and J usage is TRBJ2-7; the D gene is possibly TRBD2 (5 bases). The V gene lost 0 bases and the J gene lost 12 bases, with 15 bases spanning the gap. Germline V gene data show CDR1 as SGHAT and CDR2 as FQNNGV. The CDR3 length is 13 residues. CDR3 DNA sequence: TGTGCCAGCAGCTTAGATCGGGAACTCAGAACGTACTTC. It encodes CASSLDRELRTYF.

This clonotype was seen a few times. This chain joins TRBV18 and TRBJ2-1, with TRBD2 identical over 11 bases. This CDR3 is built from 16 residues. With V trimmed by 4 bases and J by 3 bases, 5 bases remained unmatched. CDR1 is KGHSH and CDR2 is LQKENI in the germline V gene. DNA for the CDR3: TGTGCCAGCTCACACCCGGGACTAGCGGTCTACAATGAGCAGTTCTTC. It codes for CASSHPGLAVYNEQFF. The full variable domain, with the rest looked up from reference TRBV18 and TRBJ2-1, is NAGVMQNPRHLVRRRGQEARLRCSPMKGHSHVYWYRQLPEEGLKFMVYLQKENIIDESGMPKERFSAEFPKEGPSILRIQQVVRGDSAAYFCASSHPGLAVYNEQFFGPGTRLTVL.

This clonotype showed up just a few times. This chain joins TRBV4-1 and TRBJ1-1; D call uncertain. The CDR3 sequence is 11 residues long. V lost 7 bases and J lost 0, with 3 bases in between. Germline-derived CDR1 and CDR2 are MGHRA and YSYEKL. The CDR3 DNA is TGCGCCAGCACCCTGAACACTGAAGCTTTCTTT. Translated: CASTLNTEAFF.

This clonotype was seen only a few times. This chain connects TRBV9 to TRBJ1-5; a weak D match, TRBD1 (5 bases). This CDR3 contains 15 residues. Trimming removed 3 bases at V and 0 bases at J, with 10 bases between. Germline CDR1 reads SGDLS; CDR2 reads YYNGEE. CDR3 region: CASSAIDSSNQPQHF. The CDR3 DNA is TGTGCCAGCAGCGCGATCGACAGTAGCAATCAGCCCCAGCATTTT.

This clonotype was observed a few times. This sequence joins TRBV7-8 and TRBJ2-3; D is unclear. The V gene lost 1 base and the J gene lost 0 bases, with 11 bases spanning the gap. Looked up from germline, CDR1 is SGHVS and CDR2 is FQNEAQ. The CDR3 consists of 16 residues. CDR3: CASSLDALRSTDTQYF. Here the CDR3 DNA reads TGTGCCAGCAGCTTAGACGCACTCCGAAGCACAGATACGCAGTATTTT.

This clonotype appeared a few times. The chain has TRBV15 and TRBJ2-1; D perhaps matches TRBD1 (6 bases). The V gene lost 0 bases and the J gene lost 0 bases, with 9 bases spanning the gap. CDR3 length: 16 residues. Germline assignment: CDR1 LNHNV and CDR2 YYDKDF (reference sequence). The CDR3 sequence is CATSRDQGSSYNEQFF. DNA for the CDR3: TGTGCCACCAGCAGAGATCAGGGGAGCTCCTACAATGAGCAGTTCTTC.

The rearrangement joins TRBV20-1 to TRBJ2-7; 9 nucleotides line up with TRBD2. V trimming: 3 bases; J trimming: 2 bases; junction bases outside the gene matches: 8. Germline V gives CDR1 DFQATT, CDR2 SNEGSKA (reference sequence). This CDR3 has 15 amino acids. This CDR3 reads CSASGFLAGTYEQYF. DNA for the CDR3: TGCAGTGCTAGCGGATTCCTAGCGGGGACCTACGAGCAGTACTTC.

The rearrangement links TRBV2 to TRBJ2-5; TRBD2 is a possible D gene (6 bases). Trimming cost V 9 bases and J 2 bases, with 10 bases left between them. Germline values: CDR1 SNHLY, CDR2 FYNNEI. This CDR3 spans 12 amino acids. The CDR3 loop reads CARSRDQETQYF. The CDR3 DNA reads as TGTGCCAGGTCGCGGGATCAAGAGACCCAGTACTTC.

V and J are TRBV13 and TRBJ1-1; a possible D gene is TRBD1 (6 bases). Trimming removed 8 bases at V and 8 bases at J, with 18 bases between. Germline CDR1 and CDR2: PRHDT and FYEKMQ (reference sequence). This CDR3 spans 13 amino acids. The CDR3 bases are TGTGCCAGCTCTCTTATCAGGGGCCGCGAAGCTTTCTTT. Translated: CASSLIRGREAFF. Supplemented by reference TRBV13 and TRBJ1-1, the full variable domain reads AAGVIQSPRHLIKEKRETATLKCYPIPRHDTVYWYQQGPGQDPQFLISFYEKMQSDKGSIPDRFSAQQFSDYHSELNMSSLELGDSALYFCASSLIRGREAFFGQGTRLTVV.

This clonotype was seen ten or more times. In DNA form, the CDR3 reads TGTGCCAGCAGTTACTCGGGCAGGGTCTACGAGCAGTACTTC. Residues: CASSYSGRVYEQYF. The chain has TRBV6-5 and TRBJ2-7; D possibly corresponds to TRBD1 (5 bases). V lost 0 bases and J 3 bases, leaving 9 bases between the germline ends. This CDR3 contains 14 residues. Germline lookup yields CDR1 MNHEY and CDR2 SVGAGI.

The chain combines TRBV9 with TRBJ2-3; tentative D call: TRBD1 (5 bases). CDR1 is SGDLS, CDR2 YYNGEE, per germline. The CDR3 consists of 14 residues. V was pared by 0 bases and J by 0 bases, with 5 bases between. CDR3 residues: CASSVGQSTDTQYF. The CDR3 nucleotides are TGTGCCAGCAGCGTAGGACAGAGCACAGATACGCAGTATTTT.

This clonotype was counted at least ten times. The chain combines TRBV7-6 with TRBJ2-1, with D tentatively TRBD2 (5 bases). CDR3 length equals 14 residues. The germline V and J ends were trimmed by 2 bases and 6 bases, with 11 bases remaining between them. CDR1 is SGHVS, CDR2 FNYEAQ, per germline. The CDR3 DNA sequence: TGTGCCAGCAGCTTATCGCCTAGCACCAATGAGCAGTTCTTC. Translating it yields CASSLSPSTNEQFF.